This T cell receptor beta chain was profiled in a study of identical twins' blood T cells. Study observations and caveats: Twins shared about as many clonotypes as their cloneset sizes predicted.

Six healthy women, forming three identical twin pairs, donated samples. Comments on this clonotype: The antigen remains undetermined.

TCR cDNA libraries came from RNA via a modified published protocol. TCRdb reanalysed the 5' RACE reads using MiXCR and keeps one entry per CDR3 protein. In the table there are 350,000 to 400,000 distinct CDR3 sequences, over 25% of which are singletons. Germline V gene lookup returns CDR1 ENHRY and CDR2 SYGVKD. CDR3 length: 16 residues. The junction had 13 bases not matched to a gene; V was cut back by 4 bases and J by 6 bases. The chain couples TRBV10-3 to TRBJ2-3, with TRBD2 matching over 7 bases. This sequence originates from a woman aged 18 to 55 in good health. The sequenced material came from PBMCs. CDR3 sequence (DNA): TGTGCCATCAGTGGAGATCGAGGACTAGGGAAGGATACGCAGTATTTT. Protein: CAISGDRGLGKDTQYF.